The T cell receptor beta chain under discussion was sequenced for a study of cytomegalovirus exposure and HLA in healthy donors. Study-wide results and limits: In a later analysis, common viral pathogens appeared linked to several of the most significant clusters. Among TCR beta chains of equal frequency, HLA-associated ones were more clonally expanded in a later analysis.

The PCR made use of 60 Vbeta and 13 Jbeta primers. Clones were sequenced by immunoSEQ multiplex PCR, and TCRdb holds only the in-frame ones, with some missing. The table records 98,000 or so clones, 60% to 85% of them present only once. The CDR3 spans 14 residues. With V trimmed by 0 bases and J by 7 bases, 2 bases remained unmatched. The germline V gene has CDR1 MNHEY and CDR2 SVGAGI. Concerning this clone itself: Its antigen is unidentified.

The clonotype was recovered from a man aged 60-69 years in good health and CMV-seropositive. The chain recombines TRBV6-5 with TRBJ2-1; 8 nucleotides line up with TRBD2. The specimen was PBMCs. CDR3 sequence reads: CASSYSGLVNEQFF. DNA for the CDR3: TGTGCCAGCAGTTACTCGGGACTAGTGAATGAGCAGTTCTTC.